The 32 T cell receptor beta chains below were found in one sample sequenced in a study of metastatic and nonmetastatic thyroid tumors. Patients had received no treatment of any kind before thyroid surgery. TCRdb re-called the PCR reads with MiXCR. The table has around 35,000 clones, over 15% seen once. The specimen was blood. The receptors were sampled from a female donor with papillary thyroid cancer or a benign thyroid nodule (not recorded which). Some clones in this sample may be carry-over from other donors' samples.

On this clone: The junction differs from germline at one of its ends, possibly a read error. This chain joins TRBV4-2 and TRBJ2-3; D uncertain. The CDR3 is 15 residues long. Germline V gene data show CDR1 as LGHNA and CDR2 as YNFKEQ. Written as DNA, the CDR3 is TGTGCCAACAGCCAGGAGAAGCTCGTCACAGATACGCAGTATTTT. It codes for CANSQEKLVTDTQYF.

On this clone itself: A much larger clone lies one base from this, so it may be a read error. V is TRBV5-4 and J is TRBJ2-1; a weak D match, TRBD1 (5 bases). CDR1 is SGHNT and CDR2 is YYREEE in the germline V gene (reference sequence). The CDR3 has 12 amino acids. The CDR3 spells CASNRGYNEQLF. For the CDR3, the DNA is TGTGCCAGCAATAGGGGCTACAATGAGCAGTTGTTC.

Concerning this clone: At one end the junction does not follow the germline gene, possibly because of a read error. This chain joins TRBV25-1 and TRBJ2-4; TRBD2 matches at 9 bases. CDR1 and CDR2 (germline): MGHDK, SYGVNS. The CDR3 is 21 residues long. This CDR3 reads CANSPTSLAGVRYLAKNIKYF. CDR3 nucleotides: TGTGCCAACAGTCCCACCTCTTTAGCGGGAGTCAGATATTTAGCCAAAAACATTAAGTACTTC.

This clone appeared many times. J is TRBJ2-1 and V is TRBV9, with 11 bases aligning to TRBD2. J lost 3 bases, V lost 8 bases, and 10 bases had no gene match. Per the germline V gene, CDR1 is SGDLS and CDR2 is YYNGEE. This CDR3 has 16 residues. The CDR3 DNA is TGTGCCAGAACAAACGAACTAGCGGGGGACTACAATGAGCAGTTCTTC. Translated: CARTNELAGDYNEQFF.

There are many counts of this clone. The chain carries TRBV30 and TRBJ1-5; D is unresolved. The ends were cut back, 3 bases at V and 4 bases at J, with 10 bases in the middle. The CDR3 sequence is 13 residues long. CDR1 and CDR2 from the germline V gene are GTSNPN and SVGIG (reference sequence). In DNA, the CDR3 is TGTGCCTGGAGGGAAAGGGCTAATCAGCCCCAGCATTTT. It yields the protein CAWRERANQPQHF.

This clone has ten or more counts. The chain joins TRBV19 to TRBJ1-6; 9 nucleotides agree with TRBD1. Trimming removed 10 bases from V and 2 bases from J; junction bases left unmatched: 12. This CDR3 region has 17 residues. Germline CDR1 reads LNHDA; CDR2 reads SQIVND (reference sequence). DNA of the CDR3: TGTGCCATTGCGACAGGGGGGCAGGAGACCTATAATTCACCCCTCCACTTT. Its protein is CAIATGGQETYNSPLHF.

The gene calls are TRBV20-1 and TRBJ2-7, with unresolved D. The CDR3 runs 14 residues. Trimming left V 5 bases short and J 6 bases short, with 20 bases between. Germline CDR1 DFQATT, CDR2 SNEGSKA (reference sequence). CDR3 region: CSALLDLIVGEQYF. CDR3 sequence (DNA): TGCAGTGCTCTCCTGGACCTCATCGTGGGCGAGCAGTACTTC.

This clone was observed many times. V gene TRBV5-4 combines with J gene TRBJ2-1; a weak D match, TRBD2 (6 bases). Trimming shortened V by 9 bases and J by 0 bases, and 13 bases separated the two germline ends. Germline lookup yields CDR1 SGHNT and CDR2 YYREEE (reference sequence). This CDR3 is built from 14 residues. CDR3 in amino acids: CATQRGSSYNEQFF. DNA for the CDR3: TGTGCCACACAACGGGGGAGCTCCTACAATGAGCAGTTCTTC.

This clone is categorized as medium-sized. This chain links TRBV20-1 with TRBJ2-7; the D gene is possibly TRBD1 (6 bases). Germline CDR1 DFQATT, CDR2 SNEGSKA (reference sequence). This CDR3 has 14 amino acids. V lost 3 bases and J lost 0, with 12 bases in between. The CDR3 DNA is TGCAGTGCTAGGGGAGACAGGAGCTCCTACGAGCAGTACTTC. It yields the protein CSARGDRSSYEQYF.

In its sample, this clone was seen many times. This rearrangement joins TRBV5-1 to TRBJ2-7, with 9 bases aligning to TRBD1. Per the germline V gene, CDR1 is SGHRS and CDR2 is YFSETQ. This CDR3 comprises 15 residues. Trimming removed 0 bases from V and 2 bases from J; junction bases left unmatched: 3. The CDR3 region is CASSLAGQGTYEQYF. The CDR3, as DNA: TGCGCCAGCAGCTTGGCGGGACAGGGAACCTACGAGCAGTACTTC.

This clone was counted ten times or more. The chain recombines TRBV6-2 or TRBV6-3 with TRBJ2-5, with D perhaps matching TRBD2 (5 bases). CDR3 length: 13 amino acids. The ends were cut back, 10 bases at V and 2 bases at J, with 14 bases in the middle. Germline V gene data show CDR1 as MNHEY and CDR2 as SVGEGT. The CDR3 nucleotides read TGTGCCACCGGGGAGACAACACAAGAGACCCAGTACTTC. Its protein product is CATGETTQETQYF.

The table lists this clone with many counts. This sequence joins TRBV7-2 and TRBJ2-5, with D perhaps TRBD1 (6 bases). The CDR3 has 14 residues. The V gene lost 1 base and the J gene lost 2 bases, with 8 bases spanning the gap. Germline CDR1 SGHTA, CDR2 FQGNSA. This CDR3 is CASSLEDSQETQYF. The CDR3 DNA reads TGTGCCAGCAGCTTAGAGGACAGTCAAGAGACCCAGTACTTC.

There are many counts of this clone. V and J are TRBV20-1 and TRBJ2-7; no clear D. V was cut by 3 bases and J by 6 bases, with 12 bases left in between. The CDR3 is 12 residues long. The V gene's germline CDR1 is DFQATT and CDR2 SNEGSKA (reference sequence). The CDR3 here is CSARTLPSEQYF. DNA for the CDR3: TGCAGTGCTAGGACCCTACCCTCCGAGCAGTACTTC.

By sample fraction, this clone is medium-sized. One end of the junction varies from germline; a read error may be responsible. The chain is built from TRBV12-3 or TRBV12-4 and TRBJ2-7; 11 bases are shared with TRBD2. The CDR3 sequence is 14 residues long. The CDR3 loop is CASRLAGGDYEQYF. CDR3 bases: TGTGCCAGCAGATTAGCGGGGGGGGACTACGAGCAGTACTTC.

This clone was seen many times. The chain recombines TRBV29-1 with TRBJ1-2; D remains ambiguous. The germline V gene has CDR1 SQVTM and CDR2 ANQGSEA. Trimming took 4 bases from V and 5 from J, leaving 11 bases between them. The CDR3 loop spans 12 amino acids. CDR3 nucleotides: TGCAGCGTTGGGGAGAAGAGATATGGCTACACCTTC. Translating gives CSVGEKRYGYTF.

This sequence joins TRBV4-1 and TRBJ2-7; D tentatively reads TRBD1 or TRBD2 (5 bases each). The CDR3 length is 14 residues. The germline CDR1 and CDR2 sequences are MGHRA and YSYEKL. V lost 2 bases and J 1 base, leaving 9 bases between the germline ends. CDR3 residues: CASSQSGASYEQYF. CDR3 DNA: TGCGCCAGCAGCCAATCCGGGGCTTCCTACGAGCAGTACTTC.

Ten or more counts support this clone. The rearrangement uses TRBV28 and TRBJ2-3; D may be TRBD2 (5 bases). With 3 bases removed from V and 0 bases from J, the gap between germline ends came to 13 bases. Germline V CDR1 and CDR2: MDHEN, SYDVKM. The CDR3 is made up of 16 amino acids. CDR3 protein: CASSFQGLKSTDTQYF. The CDR3 DNA is TGTGCCAGCAGTTTTCAAGGACTTAAGAGCACAGATACGCAGTATTTT.

This clone was recorded at least ten times. The chain combines TRBV11-2 with TRBJ2-2; 10 positions agree with TRBD2. The germline V gene encodes CDR1 SGHAT and CDR2 FQNNGV. The length of the CDR3 is 18 residues. Trimming took 0 bases from V and 3 from J; bases not matched to a gene: 7. DNA of the CDR3: TGTGCCAGCAGCTTAGAGGCTAGCGGGAGTATGGACACCGGGGAGCTGTTTTTT. Protein product: CASSLEASGSMDTGELFF.

The sample holds many counts of this clone. The rearrangement links TRBV3-1 to TRBJ2-6, with D tentatively TRBD1 (6 bases). CDR3 length: 17 residues. Trimming left V 4 bases short and J 0 bases short, with 13 bases between. Germline CDR1 reads LGHDT; CDR2 reads YNNKEL (reference sequence). The CDR3 nucleotides read TGTGCCAGCAGCCGGGACATAGAACCCTCTGGGGCCAACGTCCTGACTTTC. Protein: CASSRDIEPSGANVLTF. Based on the CDR3 plus reference TRBV3-1 and TRBJ2-6, the full variable domain is DTAVSQTPKYLVTQMGNDKSIKCEQNLGHDTMYWYKQDSKKFLKIMFSYNNKELIINETVPNRFSPKSPDKAHLNLHINSLELGDSAVYFCASSRDIEPSGANVLTFGAGSRLTVL.

On this clone: A read error may explain this, as a much larger clone is one base away. The chain uses TRBV19 and TRBJ2-5; the D is unclear. Germline loops: CDR1 LNHDA, CDR2 SQIVND (reference sequence). The CDR3 covers 13 residues. Trimming cost V 6 bases and J 1 base, with 9 bases left between them. In DNA form, the CDR3 reads TGTGCCAGTAGCACAGTGTCCCAAGAGACCCAGTACTTC. It translates to CASSTVSQETQYF. Drawing the rest from reference TRBV19 and TRBJ2-5, the complete variable domain is DGGITQSPKYLFRKEGQNVTLSCEQNLNHDAMYWYRQDPGQGLRLIYYSQIVNDFQKGDIAEGYSVSREKKESFPLTVTSAQKNPTAFYLCASSTVSQETQYFGPGTRLLVL.

This clone was picked up many times. V gene TRBV7-6 combines with J gene TRBJ2-5; unclear D gene. V shed 0 bases and J shed 5 bases, with 4 bases lying between them. CDR3 length: 12 amino acids. Germline V gene sequence: CDR1 SGHVS, CDR2 FNYEAQ. CDR3 coding DNA: TGTGCCAGCAGCTTAGCTTGGGAGACCCAGTACTTC. It translates to CASSLAWETQYF.

The chain uses TRBV28 and TRBJ1-6; D is ambiguous. Trimming removed 10 bases from V and 1 base from J, with 17 bases in between. CDR1 and CDR2 from the germline V gene are MDHEN and SYDVKM. CDR3 length equals 16 residues. Here the CDR3 DNA reads TGTGCCAACATAAGTATTCGGGTGTCCTATAATTCACCCCTCCACTTT. Encoded protein: CANISIRVSYNSPLHF.

The rearrangement links TRBV30 to TRBJ1-2; a weak D match, TRBD1 (6 bases). Germline V gene lookup returns CDR1 GTSNPN and CDR2 SVGIG (reference sequence). This CDR3 region has 15 residues. Trimming shortened V by 2 bases and J by 8 bases, and 21 bases separated the two germline ends. This chain's CDR3 is CAWSPYRGASRGYTF. The CDR3 bases are TGTGCCTGGAGTCCCTATCGGGGGGCTTCGAGGGGCTACACCTTC.

There are many counts of this clone. The V call is TRBV28, the J call TRBJ2-5; D perhaps matches TRBD1 (5 bases). The length of the CDR3 is 13 residues. From germline, CDR1 is MDHEN and CDR2 SYDVKM. V lost 7 bases to trimming and J lost 3 bases, with 12 bases between them. CDR3 bases: TGTGCCAGCAAACTGCAGGGAAAAGAGACCCAGTACTTC. Protein product: CASKLQGKETQYF.

This clone was seen repeatedly, ten times or more. The V gene is TRBV5-4, the J gene TRBJ1-4; 9 bases map to TRBD1. The CDR3 is made up of 14 amino acids. CDR1 SGHNT and CDR2 YYREEE come from the germline V gene (reference sequence). The ends lost 5 bases at V and 6 bases at J; junction bases unmatched: 5. The CDR3 sequence is CASSRGQGYEKLFF. DNA of the CDR3: TGTGCCAGCAGTCGGGGACAGGGCTATGAAAAACTGTTTTTT.

This clone was picked up one time. The gene calls are TRBV9 and TRBJ2-2; D perhaps matches TRBD1 (5 bases). The V end was cut by 6 bases, the J end by 3 bases, with 15 bases between. CDR1 and CDR2 (germline): SGDLS, YYNGEE. CDR3 size: 15 residues. The CDR3 reads CASIPHQGDTGELFF. For the CDR3, the DNA is TGTGCCAGCATCCCCCATCAGGGTGACACCGGGGAGCTGTTTTTT.

In its sample, this clone ranks as medium-sized (0.01 to 0.1%). The V gene is TRBV28, the J gene TRBJ1-2, with D perhaps TRBD1 (5 bases). This CDR3 comprises 16 residues. Trimming removed 5 bases at V and 5 bases at J, with 21 bases between. Germline V gene sequence: CDR1 MDHEN, CDR2 SYDVKM. The CDR3 DNA sequence: TGTGCCAGCAGTAAAACACGAAACCGTCAGGGATATGGCTACACCTTC. Encoded protein: CASSKTRNRQGYGYTF.

This clone showed up many times. The chain carries TRBV7-3 and TRBJ2-2; D remains ambiguous. The CDR3 spans 13 residues. The germline V gene has CDR1 SGHTA and CDR2 FQGTGA. The V gene lost 8 bases and the J gene lost 3 bases, with 10 bases spanning the gap. This CDR3 reads CASARWDTGELFF. The CDR3 coding sequence is TGTGCCAGCGCCCGATGGGACACCGGGGAGCTGTTTTTT.

The chain uses TRBV5-1 and TRBJ2-7; 9 nucleotides line up with TRBD1. V lost 9 bases and J lost 4; bases outside the gene matches: 8. The CDR3 is made up of 13 amino acids. CDR1 SGHRS and CDR2 YFSETQ come from the germline V gene. The CDR3 loop reads CATRQGVEYEQYF. CDR3 coding DNA: TGCGCCACCCGACAGGGGGTTGAGTACGAGCAGTACTTC. The full variable domain, rest sourced from reference TRBV5-1 and TRBJ2-7, is KAGVTQTPRYLIKTRGQQVTLSCSPISGHRSVSWYQQTPGQGLQFLFEYFSETQRNKGNFPGRFSGRQFSNSRSEMNVSTLELGDSALYLCATRQGVEYEQYFGPGTRLTVT.

The sample holds many counts of this clone. A much larger clonotype is one base distant, so this may be a read error. The same CDR3 also results from other DNA sequences found in this sample. The gene calls are TRBV4-2 and TRBJ2-1, with D possibly called TRBD1 or TRBD2 (5 bases each). The germline V and J ends were trimmed by 0 bases and 12 bases, with 15 bases remaining between them. Looked up from germline, CDR1 is LGHNA and CDR2 is YNFKEQ. The CDR3 covers 14 residues. The CDR3 reads CASSQDRDRRPQFF. The CDR3 DNA is TGTGCCAGCAGCCAAGATCGGGACCGCCGTCCGCAGTTCTTC.

The table lists this clone with many counts. Other nucleotide sequences in the sample specify the same CDR3. V is TRBV6-1 and J is TRBJ1-4; 9 bases are a match to TRBD1. This CDR3 region has 12 residues. CDR1 is MNHNS, CDR2 SASEGT, per germline. The V and J ends lost 8 bases and 7 bases, in that order; junction bases with no gene match: 2. The CDR3 sequence is CASRDRAEKLFF. The CDR3 DNA reads TGTGCCAGCCGGGACAGGGCTGAAAAACTGTTTTTT.

This clone was observed many times. The chain uses TRBV20-1 and TRBJ1-1; 11 bases are a match to TRBD1. CDR3 length: 14 amino acids. From germline, CDR1 is DFQATT and CDR2 SNEGSKA (reference sequence). Unmatched junction bases numbered 7, after V lost 6 bases and J lost 4 bases. CDR3 nucleotides: TGCAGTGCCCGGGACAGGGGGTTGAGCACTGAAGCTTTCTTT. It codes for CSARDRGLSTEAFF.